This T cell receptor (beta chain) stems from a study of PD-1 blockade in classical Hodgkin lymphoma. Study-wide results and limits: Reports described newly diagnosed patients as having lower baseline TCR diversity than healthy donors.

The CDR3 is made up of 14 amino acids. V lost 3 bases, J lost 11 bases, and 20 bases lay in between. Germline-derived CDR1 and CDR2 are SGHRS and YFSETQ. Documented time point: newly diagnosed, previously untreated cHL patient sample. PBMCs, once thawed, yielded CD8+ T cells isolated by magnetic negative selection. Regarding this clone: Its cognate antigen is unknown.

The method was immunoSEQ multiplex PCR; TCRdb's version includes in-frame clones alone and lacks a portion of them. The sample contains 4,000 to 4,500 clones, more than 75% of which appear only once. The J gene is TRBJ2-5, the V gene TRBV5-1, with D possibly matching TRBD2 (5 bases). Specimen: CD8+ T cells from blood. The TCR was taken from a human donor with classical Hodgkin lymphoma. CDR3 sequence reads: CASSSPGKRWEQYF. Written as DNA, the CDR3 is TGCGCCAGCAGCTCCCCCGGGAAGCGATGGGAGCAGTACTTC.